Listed here are 20 T cell receptor beta chains from one sample, sequenced in a study of cytomegalovirus exposure and HLA in healthy donors. In the PCR, 60 Vbeta and 13 Jbeta primers were used. Clones were read by immunoSEQ multiplex PCR, and TCRdb kept only the in-frame ones, dropping some. The sample carries over 100,000 clones, 55% to 80% recorded once. Sequenced sample: PBMCs. All receptors come from a woman in her 30s in good health and CMV-seronegative.

The chain recombines TRBV30 with TRBJ2-6; D might be TRBD1 (6 bases). Germline CDR1 reads GTSNPN; CDR2 reads SVGIG (reference sequence). CDR3 length equals 16 residues. Trimming removed 0 bases at V and 5 bases at J, with 14 bases between. This CDR3 is CAWSVKYRDRANVLTF. In nucleotides, the CDR3 is TGTGCCTGGAGTGTAAAATACCGGGACAGGGCCAACGTCCTGACTTTC.

This rearrangement joins TRBV7-9 to TRBJ2-4; TRBD2 matches 11 bases. CDR3 length: 17 amino acids. Germline values: CDR1 SEHNR, CDR2 FQNEAQ (reference sequence). J gave up 5 bases and V 2 bases, and 8 bases lay outside the gene matches. CDR3 protein: CASSLRLLAGVENIQYF. The CDR3 nucleotides read TGTGCCAGCAGCTTACGGTTACTAGCGGGAGTCGAAAACATTCAGTACTTC.

This clone was observed once. V and J are TRBV6-5 and TRBJ2-7; D may be TRBD2 (6 bases). Germline V gene sequence: CDR1 MNHEY, CDR2 SVGAGI. V lost 6 bases and J 3 bases, leaving 9 bases between the germline ends. CDR3 size: 12 residues. The CDR3 sequence is CASRSGLYEQYF. In DNA form, the CDR3 reads TGTGCCAGCAGGTCGGGACTCTACGAGCAGTACTTC.

This clone came up a few times. V and J are TRBV7-9 and TRBJ1-5; D is undetermined. This CDR3 is built from 17 residues. V lost 2 bases to trimming and J lost 2 bases, with 16 bases between them. CDR1 is SEHNR and CDR2 is FQNEAQ in the germline V gene (reference sequence). This CDR3 is CASSLREEGWGNQPQHF. The CDR3 bases are TGTGCCAGCAGCTTAAGAGAGGAGGGATGGGGCAATCAGCCCCAGCATTTT.

The V call is TRBV7-2, the J call TRBJ1-6, with D perhaps TRBD1 (6 bases). The CDR3 totals 16 residues. Trimming removed 5 bases at V and 0 bases at J, with 11 bases between. Germline-derived CDR1 and CDR2 are SGHTA and FQGNSA. Here the CDR3 reads CASSTTGSSYNSPLHF. Written as DNA, the CDR3 is TGTGCCAGCAGCACGACAGGCAGCTCCTATAATTCACCCCTCCACTTT.

The chain joins TRBV7-2 to TRBJ1-2; no firm D call. Between the trimmed V and J ends, which lost 5 bases and 8 bases, there was a span of 18 bases. This CDR3 region has 14 residues. Per the germline V gene, CDR1 is SGHTA and CDR2 is FQGNSA. CDR3 coding DNA: TGTGCCAGCAGCCGGATTTCGGCAGCGGGAGGCTACACCTTC. Translated: CASSRISAAGGYTF.

This clone was picked up a small number of times. This rearrangement joins TRBV29-1 to TRBJ2-1; possibly TRBD2 for D (5 bases). This CDR3 contains 13 residues. CDR1 SQVTM and CDR2 ANQGSEA come from the germline V gene. Deletions cut 7 bases from V and 0 bases from J, with 10 bases between. CDR3 residues: CSASGSSYNEQFF. CDR3 DNA sequence: TGCAGCGCGAGCGGCAGCTCCTACAATGAGCAGTTCTTC.

This chain joins TRBV28 and TRBJ2-3; D might be TRBD2 (6 bases). The CDR3 has 16 residues. Trimming took off 3 bases at V and 2 bases at J, with 15 bases between the two ends. Germline-derived CDR1 and CDR2 are MDHEN and SYDVKM. The CDR3 nucleotides are TGTGCCAGCAGTTTCATTTCACAGCGGGCCACAGATACGCAGTATTTT. Its protein product is CASSFISQRATDTQYF.

The chain joins TRBV19 to TRBJ2-3; possibly TRBD1 for D (5 bases). V lost 4 bases to trimming and J lost 5 bases, with 19 bases between them. This CDR3 contains 16 residues. From germline, CDR1 is LNHDA and CDR2 SQIVND (reference sequence). CDR3 DNA: TGTGCCAGTAGTAAGGCGGTGGGGCCGGCAAGAGATACGCAGTATTTT. It specifies CASSKAVGPARDTQYF. The variable domain in full, completed from reference TRBV19 and TRBJ2-3, reads DGGITQSPKYLFRKEGQNVTLSCEQNLNHDAMYWYRQDPGQGLRLIYYSQIVNDFQKGDIAEGYSVSREKKESFPLTVTSAQKNPTAFYLCASSKAVGPARDTQYFGPGTRLTVL.

This clone occurred once. The gene calls are TRBV25-1 and TRBJ2-7; 9 bases are a match to TRBD1. The CDR3 length is 15 residues. After removal of 3 bases from V and 1 base from J, the junction contained 4 bases not matched to a gene. CDR1 and CDR2 from the germline V gene are MGHDK and SYGVNS. Here the CDR3 reads CASSDLGTGSYEQYF. The CDR3, as DNA: TGTGCCAGCAGTGACTTAGGGACAGGGTCCTACGAGCAGTACTTC.

The chain uses TRBV7-3 and TRBJ2-3; D is perhaps TRBD1 (6 bases). Germline CDR1 and CDR2: SGHTA and FQGTGA. Trimming pared 5 bases from V and 6 bases from J, leaving 12 bases between. The CDR3 is 13 residues long. The CDR3 region has the DNA TGTGCCAGCAGCCACCCAGGGGTGGATACGCAGTATTTT. Amino acids: CASSHPGVDTQYF.

This clone turned up a few times. The V gene is TRBV10-3, the J gene TRBJ2-7; 11 bases map to TRBD2. Trimming removed 4 bases from V and 0 bases from J; junction bases left unmatched: 5. The CDR3 runs to 16 residues. Germline CDR1 reads ENHRY; CDR2 reads SYGVKD. CDR3 region: CAISGGLADSSYEQYF. The CDR3 nucleotides read TGTGCCATCAGTGGGGGACTAGCGGATTCCTCCTACGAGCAGTACTTC.

This clone was seen a handful of times. The chain carries TRBV6-4 and TRBJ2-2; D is perhaps TRBD1 (6 bases). This CDR3 contains 15 residues. Germline loops: CDR1 MRHNA, CDR2 SNTAGT. Trimming removed 3 bases at V and 3 bases at J, with 11 bases between. The CDR3 loop is CASSERAGDTGELFF. CDR3 DNA sequence: TGTGCCAGCAGTGAGAGGGCAGGGGACACCGGGGAGCTGTTTTTT.

V usage is TRBV19 and J usage is TRBJ2-7; TRBD1 aligns across 8 bases. With 5 bases clipped from V and 4 bases from J, the junction kept 7 bases outside the gene matches. The CDR3 totals 14 residues. Germline-derived CDR1 and CDR2 are LNHDA and SQIVND (reference sequence). The CDR3 reads CASSARDRSYEQYF. The CDR3 DNA reads as TGTGCCAGTAGTGCCCGGGACAGGTCATACGAGCAGTACTTC.

The V and J genes are TRBV7-8 and TRBJ2-5, with D perhaps matching TRBD1 (6 bases). The V gene lost 6 bases and the J gene lost 2 bases, with 13 bases spanning the gap. Germline-derived CDR1 and CDR2 are SGHVS and FQNEAQ. The CDR3 is made up of 14 amino acids. The CDR3 reads CASRSGTIQETQYF. CDR3 coding DNA: TGTGCCAGCAGAAGTGGGACAATACAAGAGACCCAGTACTTC.

V and J are TRBV28 and TRBJ2-3; weak D call: TRBD2 (5 bases). Germline CDR1 MDHEN, CDR2 SYDVKM. The V end lost 6 bases, the J end lost 7 bases, and 11 bases lay between the germline ends. The CDR3 extends over 12 amino acids. CDR3 amino acids: CASSSGDYTQYF. The CDR3 nucleotides are TGTGCCAGCAGCTCCGGGGATTATACGCAGTATTTT. The full variable domain, completed using reference TRBV28 and TRBJ2-3, is DVKVTQSSRYLVKRTGEKVFLECVQDMDHENMFWYRQDPGLGLRLIYFSYDVKMKEKGDIPEGYSVSREKKERFSLILESASTNQTSMYLCASSSGDYTQYFGPGTRLTVL.

A few counts support this clone. CDR3 sequence: CASSQGQGGLTQYF. Written as DNA, the CDR3 is TGCGCCAGCAGCCAAGGCCAGGGGGGCCTAACGCAGTATTTT. This chain uses TRBV4-3 with TRBJ2-3, with D possibly TRBD1 on 7 matching bases. Trimming removed 1 base from V and 9 bases from J, with 14 bases in between. Germline-derived CDR1 and CDR2 are LGHNA and YSLEER. The length of the CDR3 is 14 residues.

The chain combines TRBV27 with TRBJ1-1; TRBD1 is a possible D gene (6 bases). In germline, CDR1 is MNHEY, CDR2 SMNVEV (reference sequence). The CDR3 runs 16 residues. The V end lost 3 bases, the J end lost 0 bases, and 14 bases lay between the germline ends. The DNA for the CDR3 is TGTGCCAGCAGTTTGGACAGAGCCCCTATGAACACTGAAGCTTTCTTT. Encoded protein: CASSLDRAPMNTEAFF.

V usage is TRBV11-2 and J usage is TRBJ2-3, with D hard to call. CDR1 and CDR2 from the germline V gene are SGHAT and FQNNGV. The CDR3 has 15 residues. Trimming pared 3 bases from V and 2 bases from J, leaving 12 bases between. The CDR3, as DNA: TGTGCCAGCAGCTTTAGCAGATTAATCACAGATACGCAGTATTTT. Translating gives CASSFSRLITDTQYF.

In this sample, this clone turned up once. This chain uses TRBV5-6 with TRBJ2-1; the D gene is possibly TRBD1 (6 bases). Germline V gives CDR1 SGHDT, CDR2 YYEEEE. V dropped 4 bases and J dropped 0 bases, with 11 bases sitting between them. CDR3 length: 15 amino acids. The CDR3 nucleotides are TGTGCCAGCAGCGTGGACAGTAGCTCCTACAATGAGCAGTTCTTC. Translation gives CASSVDSSSYNEQFF.